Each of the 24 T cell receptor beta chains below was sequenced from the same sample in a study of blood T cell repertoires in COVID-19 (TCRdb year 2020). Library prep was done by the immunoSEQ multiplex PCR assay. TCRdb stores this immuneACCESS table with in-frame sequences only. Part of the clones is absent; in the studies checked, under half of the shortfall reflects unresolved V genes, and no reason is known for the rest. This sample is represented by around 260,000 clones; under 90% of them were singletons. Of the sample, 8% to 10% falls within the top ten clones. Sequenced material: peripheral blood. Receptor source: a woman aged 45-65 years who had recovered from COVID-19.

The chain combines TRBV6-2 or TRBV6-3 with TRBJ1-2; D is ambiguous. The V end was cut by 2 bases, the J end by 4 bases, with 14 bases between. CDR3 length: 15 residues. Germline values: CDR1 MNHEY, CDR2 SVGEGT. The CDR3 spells CASSYAGPSSYGYTF. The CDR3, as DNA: TGTGCCAGCAGTTACGCAGGTCCTTCCTCCTATGGCTACACCTTC.

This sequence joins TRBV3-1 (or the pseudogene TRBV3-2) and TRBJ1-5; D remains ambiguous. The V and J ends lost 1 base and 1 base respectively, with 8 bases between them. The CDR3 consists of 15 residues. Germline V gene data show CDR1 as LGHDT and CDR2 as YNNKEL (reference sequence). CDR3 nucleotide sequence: TGTGCCAGCAGCCAAGGGTGGGCGAGCAATCAGCCCCAGCATTTT. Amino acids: CASSQGWASNQPQHF.

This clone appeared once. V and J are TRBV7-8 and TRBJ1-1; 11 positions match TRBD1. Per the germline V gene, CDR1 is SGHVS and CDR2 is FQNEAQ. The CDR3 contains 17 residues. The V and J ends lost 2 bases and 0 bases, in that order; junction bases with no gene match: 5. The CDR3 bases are TGTGCCAGCAGCTTAACGGGACAGGGGGTCATGAACACTGAAGCTTTCTTT. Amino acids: CASSLTGQGVMNTEAFF.

CDR3 amino acids: CASRGTGGTYGYTF. CDR3 nucleotides: TGTGCCAGTAGAGGGACAGGGGGCACCTATGGCTACACCTTC. The V gene is TRBV19, the J gene TRBJ1-2; 12 nucleotides match TRBD1. Germline loops: CDR1 LNHDA, CDR2 SQIVND (reference sequence). J lost 4 bases, V lost 6 bases, and 3 bases had no gene match. The CDR3 length is 14 residues.

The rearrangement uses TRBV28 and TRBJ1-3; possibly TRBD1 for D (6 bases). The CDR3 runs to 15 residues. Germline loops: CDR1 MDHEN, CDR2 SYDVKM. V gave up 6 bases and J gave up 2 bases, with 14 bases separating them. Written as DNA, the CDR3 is TGTGCCAGCAGCGGGGGGGCGCAGGCTGGAAACACCATATATTTT. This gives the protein CASSGGAQAGNTIYF.

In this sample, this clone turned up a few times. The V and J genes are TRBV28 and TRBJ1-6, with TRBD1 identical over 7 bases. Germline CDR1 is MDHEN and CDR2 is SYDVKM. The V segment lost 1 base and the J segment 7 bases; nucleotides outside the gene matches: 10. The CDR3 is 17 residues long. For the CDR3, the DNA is TGTGCCAGCAGTTTATCCTACCATGGGACAGTCAATTCACCCCTCCACTTT. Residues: CASSLSYHGTVNSPLHF.

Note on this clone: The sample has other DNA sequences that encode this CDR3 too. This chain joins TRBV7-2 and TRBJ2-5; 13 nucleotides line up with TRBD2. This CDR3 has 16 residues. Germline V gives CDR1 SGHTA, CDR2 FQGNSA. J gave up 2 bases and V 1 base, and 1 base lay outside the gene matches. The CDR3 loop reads CASSLGLAGGQETQYF. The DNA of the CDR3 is TGTGCCAGCAGCTTAGGACTAGCGGGAGGACAAGAGACCCAGTACTTC.

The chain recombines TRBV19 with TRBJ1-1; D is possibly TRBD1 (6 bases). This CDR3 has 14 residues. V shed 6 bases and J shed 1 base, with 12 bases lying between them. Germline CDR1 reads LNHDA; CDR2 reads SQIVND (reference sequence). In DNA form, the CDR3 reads TGTGCCAGTAGGCAGGGGTCCCGGAACACTGAAGCTTTCTTT. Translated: CASRQGSRNTEAFF.

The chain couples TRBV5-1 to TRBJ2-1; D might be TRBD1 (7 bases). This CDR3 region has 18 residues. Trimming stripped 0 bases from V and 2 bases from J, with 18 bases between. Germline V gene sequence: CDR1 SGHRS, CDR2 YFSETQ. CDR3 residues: CASSLGRDSTLTYNEQFF. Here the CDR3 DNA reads TGCGCCAGCAGCTTGGGGCGGGACAGCACCCTTACCTACAATGAGCAGTTCTTC.

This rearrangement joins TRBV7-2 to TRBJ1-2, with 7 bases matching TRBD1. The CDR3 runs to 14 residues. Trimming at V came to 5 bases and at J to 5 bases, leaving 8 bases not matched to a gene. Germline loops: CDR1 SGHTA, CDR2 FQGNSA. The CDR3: CASSDFPGGYGYTF. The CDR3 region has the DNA TGTGCCAGCAGCGACTTCCCAGGGGGATATGGCTACACCTTC.

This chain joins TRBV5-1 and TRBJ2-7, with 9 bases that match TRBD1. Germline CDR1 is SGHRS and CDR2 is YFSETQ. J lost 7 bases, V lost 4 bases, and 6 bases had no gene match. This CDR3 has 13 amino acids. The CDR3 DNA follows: TGCGCCAGCAGCAAACAGGGGGCGCAAGAGCAGTACTTC. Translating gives CASSKQGAQEQYF.

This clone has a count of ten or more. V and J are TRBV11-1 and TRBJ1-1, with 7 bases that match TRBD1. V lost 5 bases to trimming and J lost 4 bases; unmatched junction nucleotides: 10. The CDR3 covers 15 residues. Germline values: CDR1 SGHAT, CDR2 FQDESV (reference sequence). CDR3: CASSLRAGTVTEAFF. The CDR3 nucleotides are TGTGCCAGCAGCCTGAGAGCAGGGACAGTCACTGAAGCTTTCTTT.

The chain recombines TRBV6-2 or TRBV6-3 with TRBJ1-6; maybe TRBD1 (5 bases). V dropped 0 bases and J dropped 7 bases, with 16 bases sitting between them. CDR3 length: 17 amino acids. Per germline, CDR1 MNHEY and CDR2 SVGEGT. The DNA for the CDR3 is TGTGCCAGCAGTTACTCGGCCGGGGGACCTGGGAATTCACCCCTCCACTTT. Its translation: CASSYSAGGPGNSPLHF.

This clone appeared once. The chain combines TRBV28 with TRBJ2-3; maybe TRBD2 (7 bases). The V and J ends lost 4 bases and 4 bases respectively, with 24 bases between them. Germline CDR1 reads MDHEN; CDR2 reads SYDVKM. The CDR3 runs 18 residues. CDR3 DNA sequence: TGTGCCAGCAGTTCCCCCCCCGGGGGCGGGAGAGGGTCAGATACGCAGTATTTT. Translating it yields CASSSPPGGGRGSDTQYF.

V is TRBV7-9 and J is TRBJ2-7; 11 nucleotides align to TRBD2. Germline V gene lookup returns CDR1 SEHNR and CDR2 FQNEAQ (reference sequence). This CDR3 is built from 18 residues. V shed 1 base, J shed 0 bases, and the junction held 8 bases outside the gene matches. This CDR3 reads CASSLVPLAGASSYEQYF. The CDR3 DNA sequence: TGTGCCAGCAGCTTAGTACCACTAGCGGGGGCAAGCTCCTACGAGCAGTACTTC.

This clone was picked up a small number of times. As DNA, the CDR3 is TGTGCCAGCAGTCCTCCCCCCCTAGGCGAGCAGTACTTC. Encoded protein: CASSPPPLGEQYF. The V and J genes are TRBV28 and TRBJ2-7; no reliable D call. The CDR3 consists of 13 residues. The V gene lost 5 bases and the J gene lost 6 bases, with 14 bases spanning the gap. CDR1 MDHEN and CDR2 SYDVKM come from the germline V gene. The full variable domain, in which reference TRBV28 and TRBJ2-7 provide the parts outside the CDR3, is DVKVTQSSRYLVKRTGEKVFLECVQDMDHENMFWYRQDPGLGLRLIYFSYDVKMKEKGDIPEGYSVSREKKERFSLILESASTNQTSMYLCASSPPPLGEQYFGPGTRLTVT.

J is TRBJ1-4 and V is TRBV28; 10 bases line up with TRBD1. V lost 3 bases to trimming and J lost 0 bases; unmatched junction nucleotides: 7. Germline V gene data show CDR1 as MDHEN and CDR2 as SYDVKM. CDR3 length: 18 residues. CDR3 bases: TGTGCCAGCAGTTTGGTTCCGGGACAGGGGACAACTAATGAAAAACTGTTTTTT. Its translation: CASSLVPGQGTTNEKLFF.

CDR3 sequence reads: CASRLGGLAGDSVKNIQYF. CDR3 coding DNA: TGTGCAAGTCGCTTAGGAGGGCTAGCGGGAGATTCTGTCAAAAACATTCAGTACTTC. The chain joins TRBV12-2 to TRBJ2-4; the table's D call TRBD2 went unverified against the DNA. TRBV12-2 is reported as a pseudogene. CDR3 length: 19 residues.

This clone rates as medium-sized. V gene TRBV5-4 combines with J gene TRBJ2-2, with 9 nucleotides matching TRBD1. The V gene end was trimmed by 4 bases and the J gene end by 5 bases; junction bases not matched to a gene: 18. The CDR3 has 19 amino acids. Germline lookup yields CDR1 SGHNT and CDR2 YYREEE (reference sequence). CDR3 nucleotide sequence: TGTGCCAGCAGCACAGCGGGACAGGGTGAAAGAATAGCGACCGGGGAGCTGTTTTTT. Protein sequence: CASSTAGQGERIATGELFF.

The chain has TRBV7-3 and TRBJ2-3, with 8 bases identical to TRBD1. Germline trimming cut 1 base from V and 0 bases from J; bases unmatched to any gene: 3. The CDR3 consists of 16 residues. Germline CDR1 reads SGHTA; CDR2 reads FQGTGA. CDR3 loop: CASSLIGQGSTDTQYF. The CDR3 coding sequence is TGTGCCAGCAGCTTAATTGGACAGGGAAGCACAGATACGCAGTATTTT.

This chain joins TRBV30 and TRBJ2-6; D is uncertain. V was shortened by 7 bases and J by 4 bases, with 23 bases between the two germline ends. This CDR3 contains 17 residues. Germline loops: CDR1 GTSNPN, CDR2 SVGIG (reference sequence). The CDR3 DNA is TGTGCCTCAACCCGTGTAAAAATGGCTGGCGGGGCCAACGTCCTGACTTTC. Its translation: CASTRVKMAGGANVLTF.

The CDR3 DNA is TGTGCCAGCAGCTTAGCGTGGGTGACAGGGTCCCAAGAGACCCAGTACTTC. This encodes CASSLAWVTGSQETQYF. This chain links TRBV7-9 with TRBJ2-5, with 7 bases fitting TRBD1. V was clipped by 0 bases and J by 1 base; unmatched bases: 8. The CDR3 length is 17 residues. Germline CDR1 is SEHNR and CDR2 is FQNEAQ (reference sequence).

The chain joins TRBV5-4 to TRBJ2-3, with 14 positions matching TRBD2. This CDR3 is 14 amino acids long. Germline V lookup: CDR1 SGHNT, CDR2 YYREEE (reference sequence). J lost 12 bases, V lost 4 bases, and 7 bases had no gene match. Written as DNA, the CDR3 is TGTGCCAGCAGCACTCGGACTAGCGGGGGGTTTCAGTATTTT. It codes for CASSTRTSGGFQYF.

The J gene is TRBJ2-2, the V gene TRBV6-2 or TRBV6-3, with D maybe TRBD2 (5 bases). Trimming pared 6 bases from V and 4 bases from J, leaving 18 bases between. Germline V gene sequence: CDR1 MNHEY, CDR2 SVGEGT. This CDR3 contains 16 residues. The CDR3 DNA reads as TGTGCCAGCAGCCTCTACCAGGATGGGAGCACCGGGGAGCTGTTTTTT. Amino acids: CASSLYQDGSTGELFF.